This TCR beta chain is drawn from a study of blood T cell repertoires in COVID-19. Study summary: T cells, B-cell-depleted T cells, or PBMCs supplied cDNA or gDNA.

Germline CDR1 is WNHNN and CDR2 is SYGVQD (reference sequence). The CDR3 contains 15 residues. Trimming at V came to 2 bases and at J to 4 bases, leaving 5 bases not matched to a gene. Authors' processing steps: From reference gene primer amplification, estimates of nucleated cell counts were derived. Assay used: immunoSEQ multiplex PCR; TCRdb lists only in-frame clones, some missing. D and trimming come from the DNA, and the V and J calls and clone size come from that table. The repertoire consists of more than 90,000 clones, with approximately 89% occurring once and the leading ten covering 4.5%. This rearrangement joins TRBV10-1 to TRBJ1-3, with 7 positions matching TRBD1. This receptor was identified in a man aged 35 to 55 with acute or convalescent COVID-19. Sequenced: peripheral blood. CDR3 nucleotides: TGCGCCAGCAGTGAGCCACAGGGGAACGGAAACACCATATATTTT. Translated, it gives CASSEPQGNGNTIYF.